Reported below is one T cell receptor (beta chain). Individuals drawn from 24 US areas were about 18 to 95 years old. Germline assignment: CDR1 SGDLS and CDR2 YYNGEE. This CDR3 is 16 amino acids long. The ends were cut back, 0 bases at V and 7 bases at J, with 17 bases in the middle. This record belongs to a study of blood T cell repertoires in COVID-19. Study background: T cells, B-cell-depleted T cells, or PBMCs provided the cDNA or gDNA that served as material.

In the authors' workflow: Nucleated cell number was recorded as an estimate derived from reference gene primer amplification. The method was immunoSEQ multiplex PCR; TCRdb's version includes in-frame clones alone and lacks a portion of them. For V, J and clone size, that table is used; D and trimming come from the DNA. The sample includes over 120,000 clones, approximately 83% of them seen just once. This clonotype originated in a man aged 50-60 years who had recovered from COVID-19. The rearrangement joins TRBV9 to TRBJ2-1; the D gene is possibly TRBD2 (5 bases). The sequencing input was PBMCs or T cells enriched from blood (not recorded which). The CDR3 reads CASSVDRLAGENEQFF. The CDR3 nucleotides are TGTGCCAGCAGCGTAGACCGGCTAGCTGGAGAAAATGAGCAGTTCTTC.